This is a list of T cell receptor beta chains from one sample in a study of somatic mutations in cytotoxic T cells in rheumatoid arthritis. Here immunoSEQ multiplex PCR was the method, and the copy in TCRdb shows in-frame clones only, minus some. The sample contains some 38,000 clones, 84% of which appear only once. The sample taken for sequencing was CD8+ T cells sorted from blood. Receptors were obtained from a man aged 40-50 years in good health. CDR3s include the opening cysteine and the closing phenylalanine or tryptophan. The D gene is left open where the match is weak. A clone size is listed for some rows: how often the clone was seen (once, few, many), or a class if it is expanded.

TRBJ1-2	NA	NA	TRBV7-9	CASSLGLDYTF	TGTGCCAGCAGCCTGGGACTCGATTACACCTTC
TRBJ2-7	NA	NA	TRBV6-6	CASSPDYYEQYF	TGTGCCAGCAGCCCTGACTACTACGAGCAGTACTTC
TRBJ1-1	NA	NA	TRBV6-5	CASTPTGANTEAFF	TGTGCCAGCACCCCGACAGGAGCGAACACTGAAGCTTTCTTT
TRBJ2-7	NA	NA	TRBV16	CASSQGGYEQYF	TGTGCCAGCAGCCAGGGGGGTTACGAGCAGTACTTC
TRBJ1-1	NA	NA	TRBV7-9	CASSLVADTEAFF	TGTGCCAGCAGCTTAGTAGCCGACACTGAAGCTTTCTTT
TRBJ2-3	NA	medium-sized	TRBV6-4	CASSVRETDTQYF	TGTGCCAGCAGTGTAAGGGAAACAGATACGCAGTATTTT
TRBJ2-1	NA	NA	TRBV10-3	CAITVTDSSYNEQFF	TGTGCCATCACCGTGACCGATTCTTCCTACAATGAGCAGTTCTTC
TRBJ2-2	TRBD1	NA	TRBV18	CASSPVDRGTGELFF	TGTGCCAGCTCACCGGTCGACAGGGGCACCGGGGAGCTGTTTTTT
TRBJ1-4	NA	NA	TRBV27	CASSYGSKLFF	TGTGCCAGCAGTTACGGATCAAAACTGTTTTTT
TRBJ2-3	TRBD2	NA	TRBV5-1	CASSLGVAGGPRDTQYF	TGCGCCAGCAGCTTAGGAGTAGCGGGAGGGCCCAGAGATACGCAGTATTTT
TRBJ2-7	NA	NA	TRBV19	CASSTKGGGEQYF	TGTGCCAGTAGTACAAAGGGAGGAGGCGAGCAGTACTTC
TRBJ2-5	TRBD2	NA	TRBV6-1	CASSEEAGGGETQYF	TGTGCCAGCAGTGAAGAAGCGGGAGGAGGAGAGACCCAGTACTTC
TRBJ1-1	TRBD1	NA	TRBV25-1	CARGTRQGLRTEAFF	TGTGCCAGGGGGACACGACAGGGGCTAAGAACTGAAGCTTTCTTT
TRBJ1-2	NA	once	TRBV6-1	CASSSDSYGYTF	TGTGCCAGCAGTTCGGACAGCTATGGCTACACCTTC
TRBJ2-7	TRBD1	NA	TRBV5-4	CASSLSGQGKSYEQYF	TGTGCCAGCAGCTTGTCCGGACAGGGAAAGTCCTACGAGCAGTACTTC
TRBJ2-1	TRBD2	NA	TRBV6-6	CASSSSGTNEQFF	TGTGCCAGCAGCTCTAGCGGGACCAATGAGCAGTTCTTC
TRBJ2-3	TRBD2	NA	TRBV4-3	CASSPEGGVAGGTQYF	TGCGCCAGCAGCCCCGAAGGGGGAGTAGCGGGAGGTACGCAGTATTTT